The clone carrying this T cell receptor beta chain has a handful of counts. These data originate in a study of T-cell reconstitution after alpha-beta-depleted transplantation in children. Unique molecular identifiers featured in how the TCRbeta library was prepared. In TCRdb, the PCR reads were re-called with MiXCR into one record per CDR3 protein. Altogether hundreds of thousands of distinct CDR3 sequences are present, under 15% being singletons, with the ten largest covering about 5.4%. This material consisted of PBMCs from the stem cell graft donor, taken from the stem cell graft. The sequence was collected from a human donor who donated a stem cell graft to a child with combined immunodeficiency.

DNA of the CDR3: TGCGCCAGCAGCCAAGTTATAAGGACTAGCGGGGGGGCAACAGATACGCAGTATTTT. As protein: CASSQVIRTSGGATDTQYF. The chain links TRBV4-3 to TRBJ2-3; 15 nucleotides align to TRBD2. V lost 1 base and J lost 3; bases outside the gene matches: 8. The CDR3 is made up of 19 amino acids. Germline V gives CDR1 LGHNA, CDR2 YSLEER.